This TCR beta chain comes out of a study (dated by TCRdb to between 2014 and 2017). Concerning the study at large: Whether tumor-infiltrating Tregs in breast cancer are recruited from blood Tregs or converted in situ from other CD4+ T cell subsets was tested. The paper as a whole reports these results and caveats: Tumor memory CD4+ T cell TCR gene usage clustered with blood and lymph node memory CD4+ cells and lymph node naive CD4+ cells. The TCR alpha and beta sequences of tumor-infiltrating Tregs showed the greatest overlap with tumor naive CD4+ T cells, followed by blood naive CD4+ T cells. Validation in the larger cohort was restricted to a single TCR beta V-J rearrangement rather than whole repertoires.

To note about this clonotype: Its target antigen remains unknown. One junction end disagrees with the germline gene, perhaps due to a read error.

Cells that were CD4+CD25+CD127-/low were isolated as Tregs. Tregs, naive and memory CD4+ T cells from tumor, blood and ipsilateral draining lymph nodes of five breast cancer patients underwent full-length TCR alpha and beta sequencing. Tumor tissue and lymph nodes from ipsilateral axillary dissection were perfused with PBS, minced and digested with collagenase I and hyaluronidase. Sorted cell populations were confirmed by FACS to exceed 90% purity. Full-length TCR variable regions were amplified by 5' RACE PCR using constant-region reverse primers, and then by semi-nested PCR using Nested Universal Primer A. Using the ReliaPrep RNA Cell Miniprep System, total RNA was extracted, and the SMARTer RACE 5'/3' Kit was then used to reverse transcribe the RNA into 5'RACE-ready cDNA. Multiplex adaptors were used to barcode full-length TCR alpha and beta libraries, and the barcoded libraries were sequenced on an Illumina MiSeq. In the original analysis: For each of nine subset-tissue groups, sequencing data from the five patients were pooled, and the groups were then compared using unsupervised clustering of TCR gene usage. The Morisita-Horn index was used to calculate repertoire similarity, with shared sequences weighted according to their contribution to each repertoire. TCRdb trimmed public reads at Q25 via fastp, called clones via MiXCR and kept in-frame beta chains. For every CDR3 protein sequence, its rows merge into one entry that carries the most common genes and DNA. The V and J calls shown here were made by TCRdb, not taken from the authors' results. Recorded for this sample are over 45,000 distinct CDR3 sequences; roughly 28% of them occurred a single time. The ten largest account for around 2.1% of the sample.

Inclusive of the bounding cysteine and phenylalanine, the CDR3 is 15 residues long. Only the CDR3 DNA stays, 45 bases, in frame from base 1. CDR1 and CDR2 were assigned from the germline V gene (reference sequence) as MNHEY and SMNVEV. The source of this sequence is a female donor with breast cancer. Material for sequencing was tumor-infiltrating Tregs sorted from the breast tumor. The receptor chain draws on TRBV27 and TRBJ2-7; the D gene is not confidently resolved. At the DNA level, the sequence is TGTGTCAGCAGATGGGGTGGGCAGGCCTCCTACGAGCAGTACTTC. Its protein is CVSRWGGQASYEQYF.